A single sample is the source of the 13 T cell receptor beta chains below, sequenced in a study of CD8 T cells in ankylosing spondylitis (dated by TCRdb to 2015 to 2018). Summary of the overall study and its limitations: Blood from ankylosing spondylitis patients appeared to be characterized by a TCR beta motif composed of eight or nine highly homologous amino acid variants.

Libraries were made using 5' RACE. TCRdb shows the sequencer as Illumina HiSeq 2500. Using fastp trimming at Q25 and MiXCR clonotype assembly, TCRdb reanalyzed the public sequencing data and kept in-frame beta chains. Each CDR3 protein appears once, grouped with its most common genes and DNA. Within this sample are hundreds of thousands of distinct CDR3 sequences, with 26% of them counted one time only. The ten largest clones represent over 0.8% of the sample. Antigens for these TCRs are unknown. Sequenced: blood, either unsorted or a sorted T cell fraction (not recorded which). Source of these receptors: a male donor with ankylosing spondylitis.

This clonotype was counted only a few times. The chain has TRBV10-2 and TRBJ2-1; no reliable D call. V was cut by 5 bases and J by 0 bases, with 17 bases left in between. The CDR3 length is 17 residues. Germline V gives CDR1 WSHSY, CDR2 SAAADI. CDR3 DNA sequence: TGCGCCAGCAGTAGCCTCTCGAAACTACTCTCCTACAATGAGCAGTTCTTC. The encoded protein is CASSSLSKLLSYNEQFF.

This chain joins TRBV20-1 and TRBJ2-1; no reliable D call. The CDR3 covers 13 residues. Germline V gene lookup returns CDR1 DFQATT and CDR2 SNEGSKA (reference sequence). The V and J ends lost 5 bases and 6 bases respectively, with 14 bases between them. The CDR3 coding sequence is TGCAGTGCTCCTAGGGCACTCTCCAATGAGCAGTTCTTC. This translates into CSAPRALSNEQFF.

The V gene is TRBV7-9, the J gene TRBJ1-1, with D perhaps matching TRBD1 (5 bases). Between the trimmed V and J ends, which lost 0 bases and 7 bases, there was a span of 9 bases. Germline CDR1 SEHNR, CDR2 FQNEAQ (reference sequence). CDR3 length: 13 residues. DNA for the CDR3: TGTGCCAGCAGCTTAGCCTTAGACAGTGAAGCTTTCTTT. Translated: CASSLALDSEAFF.

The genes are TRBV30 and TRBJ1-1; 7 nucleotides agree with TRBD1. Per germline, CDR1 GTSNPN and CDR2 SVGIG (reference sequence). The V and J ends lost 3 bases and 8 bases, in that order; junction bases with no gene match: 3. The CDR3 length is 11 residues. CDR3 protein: CAWSTTGEAFF. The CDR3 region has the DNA TGTGCCTGGAGCACGACAGGGGAAGCTTTCTTT.

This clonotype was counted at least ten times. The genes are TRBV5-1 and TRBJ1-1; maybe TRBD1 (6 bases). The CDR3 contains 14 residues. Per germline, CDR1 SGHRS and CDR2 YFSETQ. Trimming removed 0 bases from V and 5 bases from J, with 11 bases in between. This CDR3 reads CASSLEGGRTEAFF. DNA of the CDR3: TGCGCCAGCAGCTTGGAGGGGGGTAGGACTGAAGCTTTCTTT. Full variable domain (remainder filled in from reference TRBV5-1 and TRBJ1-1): KAGVTQTPRYLIKTRGQQVTLSCSPISGHRSVSWYQQTPGQGLQFLFEYFSETQRNKGNFPGRFSGRQFSNSRSEMNVSTLELGDSALYLCASSLEGGRTEAFFGQGTRLTVV.

CDR3 DNA: TGTGCCAGCAGCCTGACTCCACAGGGGAACACTGAAGCTTTCTTT. Its protein product is CASSLTPQGNTEAFF. This chain joins TRBV5-5 and TRBJ1-1; D possibly corresponds to TRBD1 (6 bases). Trimming took 4 bases from V and 1 from J, leaving 14 bases between them. Germline V gene data show CDR1 as SGHKS and CDR2 as YYEKEE (reference sequence). The CDR3 consists of 15 residues.

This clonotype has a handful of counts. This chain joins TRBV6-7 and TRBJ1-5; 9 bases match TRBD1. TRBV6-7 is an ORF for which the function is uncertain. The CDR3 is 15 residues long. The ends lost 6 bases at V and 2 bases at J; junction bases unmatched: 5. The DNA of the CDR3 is TGTGCCAGCAGGTGGGACAGGGCTGGCAATCAGCCCCAGCATTTT. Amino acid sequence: CASRWDRAGNQPQHF.

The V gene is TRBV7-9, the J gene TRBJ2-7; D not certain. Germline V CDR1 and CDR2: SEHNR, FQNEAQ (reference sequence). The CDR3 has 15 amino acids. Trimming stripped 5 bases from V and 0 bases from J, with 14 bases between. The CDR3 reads CASSLYARASYEQYF. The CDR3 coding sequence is TGTGCCAGCAGCCTCTATGCTCGGGCCTCCTACGAGCAGTACTTC.

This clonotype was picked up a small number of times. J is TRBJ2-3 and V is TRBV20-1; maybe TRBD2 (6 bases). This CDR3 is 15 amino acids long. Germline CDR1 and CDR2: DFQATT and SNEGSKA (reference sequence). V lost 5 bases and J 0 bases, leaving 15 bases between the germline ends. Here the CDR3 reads CSASPPSASTDTQYF. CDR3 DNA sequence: TGCAGTGCTTCTCCCCCTAGCGCCAGCACAGATACGCAGTATTTT.

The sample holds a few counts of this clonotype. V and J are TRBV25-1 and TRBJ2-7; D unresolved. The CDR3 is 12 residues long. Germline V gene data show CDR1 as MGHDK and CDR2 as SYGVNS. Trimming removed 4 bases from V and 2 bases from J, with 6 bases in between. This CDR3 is CASSGETYEQYV. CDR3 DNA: TGTGCCAGCAGTGGGGAAACCTACGAGCAGTACGTC.

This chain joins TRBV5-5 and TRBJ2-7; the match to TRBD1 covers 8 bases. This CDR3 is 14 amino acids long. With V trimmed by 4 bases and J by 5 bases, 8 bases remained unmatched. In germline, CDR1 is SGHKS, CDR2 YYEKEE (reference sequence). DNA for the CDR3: TGTGCCAGCAGCAAAGACAGGGGTTTAGACGAGCAGTACGTC. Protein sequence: CASSKDRGLDEQYV.

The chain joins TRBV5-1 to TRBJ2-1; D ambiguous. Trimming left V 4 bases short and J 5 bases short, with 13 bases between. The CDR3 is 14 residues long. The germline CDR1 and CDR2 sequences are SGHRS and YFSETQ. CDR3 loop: CASSPSGPNNEQFF. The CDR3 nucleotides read TGCGCCAGCAGCCCGTCGGGTCCGAACAATGAGCAGTTCTTC. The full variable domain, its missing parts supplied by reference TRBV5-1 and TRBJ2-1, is KAGVTQTPRYLIKTRGQQVTLSCSPISGHRSVSWYQQTPGQGLQFLFEYFSETQRNKGNFPGRFSGRQFSNSRSEMNVSTLELGDSALYLCASSPSGPNNEQFFGPGTRLTVL.

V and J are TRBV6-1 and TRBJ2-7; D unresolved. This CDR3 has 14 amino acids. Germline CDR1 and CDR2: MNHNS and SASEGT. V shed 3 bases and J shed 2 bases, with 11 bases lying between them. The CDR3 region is CASSEGGVPYEQYF. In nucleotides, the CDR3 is TGTGCCAGCAGTGAGGGTGGTGTGCCCTACGAGCAGTACTTC.